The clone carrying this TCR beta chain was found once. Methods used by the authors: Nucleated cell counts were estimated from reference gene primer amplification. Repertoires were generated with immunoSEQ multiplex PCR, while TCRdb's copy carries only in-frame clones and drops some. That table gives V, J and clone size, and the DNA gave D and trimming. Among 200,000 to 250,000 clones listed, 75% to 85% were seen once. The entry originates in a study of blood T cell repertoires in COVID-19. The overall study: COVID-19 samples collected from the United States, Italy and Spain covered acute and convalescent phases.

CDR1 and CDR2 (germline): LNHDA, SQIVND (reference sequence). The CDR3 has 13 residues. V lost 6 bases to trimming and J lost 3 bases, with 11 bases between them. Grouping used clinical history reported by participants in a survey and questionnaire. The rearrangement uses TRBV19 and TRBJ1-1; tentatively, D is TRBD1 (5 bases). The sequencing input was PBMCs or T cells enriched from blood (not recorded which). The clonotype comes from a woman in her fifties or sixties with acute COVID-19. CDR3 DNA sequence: TGTGCCAGTAGCGGGGGTCCGGACACTGAAGCTTTCTTT. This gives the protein CASSGGPDTEAFF.